These 17 T cell receptor beta chains were all obtained from the same sample, sequenced in a study of STAT5B mutations in CD4+ large granular lymphocyte leukemia (dated by TCRdb to between 2021 and 2023). Preparation of the library involved the immunoSEQ multiplex PCR assay. As stored in TCRdb, this immuneACCESS dataset retains in-frame rearrangements with V and J assigned. A fraction of the clones does not appear; measured against another copy, unresolved V genes explain less than half of the discrepancy, and the remainder lacks a known reason. The sample table contains roughly 35,000 clones; only one count was recorded for roughly two thirds of them. The top ten constitute approximately 2% of the sample. The sample was CD4+ T cells from blood buffy coats. The source of these receptors is a human donor in good health.

A few counts support this clone. This sample includes further DNA sequences coding for the same CDR3. This rearrangement joins TRBV5-6 to TRBJ2-7, with D perhaps matching TRBD1 (6 bases). Germline values: CDR1 SGHDT, CDR2 YYEEEE. V was clipped by 0 bases and J by 3 bases, with 7 bases between them. The CDR3 contains 13 residues. CDR3 residues: CASSLAQGYEQYF. In DNA, the CDR3 is TGTGCCAGCAGCTTGGCACAGGGCTACGAGCAGTACTTC.

This clone was recorded a few times. J is TRBJ1-2 and V is TRBV19; no firm D call. The germline V gene has CDR1 LNHDA and CDR2 SQIVND (reference sequence). Trimming removed 1 base from V and 2 bases from J, with 5 bases in between. The CDR3 runs to 13 residues. The CDR3 nucleotides are TGTGCCAGTAGTATAGCCGGGAACTATGGCTACACCTTC. Translated, it gives CASSIAGNYGYTF.

In this sample, this clone turned up a few times. The chain has TRBV13 and TRBJ2-3; no firm D call. Germline values: CDR1 PRHDT, CDR2 FYEKMQ (reference sequence). The germline V and J ends were trimmed by 1 base and 6 bases, with 8 bases remaining between them. The CDR3 is 13 residues long. CDR3 in DNA: TGTGCCAGCAGCTTAGCCGCCCGGGATACGCAGTATTTT. It translates to CASSLAARDTQYF.

The rearrangement joins TRBV5-1 to TRBJ1-1; tentatively, D is TRBD1 (6 bases). Germline CDR1 reads SGHRS; CDR2 reads YFSETQ. V was cut by 3 bases and J by 1 base, with 10 bases left in between. The length of the CDR3 is 14 residues. The DNA of the CDR3 is TGCGCCAGCAGCTCACTGACAGGGAACACTGAAGCTTTCTTT. This encodes CASSSLTGNTEAFF.

The V and J genes are TRBV6-5 and TRBJ2-3, with 10 bases that match TRBD2. Trimming removed 8 bases from V and 3 bases from J; junction bases left unmatched: 8. Germline lookup yields CDR1 MNHEY and CDR2 SVGAGI. This CDR3 spans 15 amino acids. The CDR3 protein is CASRGPSGGTDTQYF. In DNA, the CDR3 is TGTGCCAGCCGCGGACCTAGCGGGGGAACAGATACGCAGTATTTT.

V and J are TRBV9 and TRBJ2-6; 10 positions match TRBD1. Per the germline V gene, CDR1 is SGDLS and CDR2 is YYNGEE. CDR3 length equals 19 residues. Germline trimming cut 3 bases from V and 0 bases from J; bases unmatched to any gene: 9. CDR3 bases: TGTGCCAGCAGCGGGAGGGACAGGGGTTTGTCCTCTGGGGCCAACGTCCTGACTTTC. Its translation: CASSGRDRGLSSGANVLTF.

The chain couples TRBV6-5 to TRBJ1-2, with 7 bases lining up with TRBD1. The CDR3 has 15 residues. Germline trimming cut 6 bases from V and 5 bases from J; bases unmatched to any gene: 12. Germline lookup yields CDR1 MNHEY and CDR2 SVGAGI. The CDR3 protein is CASSPSGGGWYGYTF. CDR3 nucleotides: TGTGCCAGCAGCCCGTCAGGAGGGGGCTGGTATGGCTACACCTTC.

This clone was seen a handful of times. V and J are TRBV9 and TRBJ1-2, with 7 bases aligning to TRBD1. Looked up from germline, CDR1 is SGDLS and CDR2 is YYNGEE. V trimming: 4 bases; J trimming: 5 bases; junction bases outside the gene matches: 8. This CDR3 spans 14 amino acids. Written as DNA, the CDR3 is TGTGCCAGCAGCCCGGGGCAGGGGGGTTATGGCTACACCTTC. Its protein product is CASSPGQGGYGYTF.

This clone was found a few times. The rearrangement joins TRBV7-6 to TRBJ1-4, with D maybe TRBD1 (6 bases). Germline-derived CDR1 and CDR2 are SGHVS and FNYEAQ. V lost 5 bases, J lost 7 bases, and 14 bases lay in between. There are 14 residues in the CDR3. CDR3 protein: CASSIQTGGEKLFF. In DNA, the CDR3 is TGTGCCAGCAGCATACAGACAGGAGGTGAAAAACTGTTTTTT.

The V call is TRBV11-2, the J call TRBJ2-3, with 9 positions matching TRBD2. Germline-derived CDR1 and CDR2 are SGHAT and FQNNGV. CDR3 size: 15 residues. Trimming at V came to 3 bases and at J to 0 bases, leaving 1 base not matched to a gene. The CDR3 spells CASSFTSGSTDTQYF. In nucleotides, the CDR3 is TGTGCCAGCAGCTTTACTAGCGGGAGCACAGATACGCAGTATTTT.

The chain recombines TRBV10-2 with TRBJ1-5; the D is unclear. V shed 2 bases and J shed 1 base, with 9 bases lying between them. This CDR3 comprises 15 residues. Germline V lookup: CDR1 WSHSY, CDR2 SAAADI. CDR3 residues: CASSEGGRSNQPQHF. In nucleotides, the CDR3 is TGCGCCAGCAGTGAGGGAGGGCGGAGCAATCAGCCCCAGCATTTT.

This clone was found once. The rearrangement links TRBV27 to TRBJ2-7; a possible D gene is TRBD1 (6 bases). V gave up 4 bases and J gave up 1 base, with 14 bases separating them. Germline V gives CDR1 MNHEY, CDR2 SMNVEV (reference sequence). The CDR3 sequence is 15 residues long. DNA of the CDR3: TGTGCCAGCAGTTCACCAGCCAGGGGTTCCTACGAGCAGTACTTC. Residues: CASSSPARGSYEQYF.

The chain couples TRBV2 to TRBJ2-1; 10 nucleotides match TRBD2. This CDR3 is built from 15 residues. The V gene end was trimmed by 2 bases and the J gene end by 10 bases; junction bases not matched to a gene: 8. Germline values: CDR1 SNHLY, CDR2 FYNNEI. CDR3 amino acids: CASSERLAGGKEQFF. Here the CDR3 DNA reads TGTGCCAGCAGTGAACGGTTAGCGGGGGGCAAAGAGCAGTTCTTC.

The chain links TRBV18 to TRBJ1-1; D gene unclear. The CDR3 is 11 residues long. The germline V and J ends were trimmed by 5 bases and 5 bases, with 6 bases remaining between them. The V gene's germline CDR1 is KGHSH and CDR2 LQKENI. The CDR3 reads CASSLGTEAFF. CDR3 sequence (DNA): TGTGCCAGCTCATTGGGTACTGAAGCTTTCTTT.

J is TRBJ2-1 and V is TRBV11-3; 7 positions match TRBD1. CDR1 is SGHNT, CDR2 YENEEA, per germline. This CDR3 region has 16 residues. Trimming removed 5 bases from V and 6 bases from J; junction bases left unmatched: 13. This chain's CDR3 is CASSPGGRLPSNEQFF. Here the CDR3 DNA reads TGTGCCAGCAGCCCAGGGGGAAGGTTACCTTCCAATGAGCAGTTCTTC.

The V call is TRBV29-1, the J call TRBJ1-5; D gene uncertain. CDR3 size: 13 residues. Deletions cut 6 bases from V and 7 bases from J, with 16 bases between. The germline CDR1 and CDR2 sequences are SQVTM and ANQGSEA. The CDR3 is CSVRAGAEQPQHF. The CDR3 nucleotides read TGCAGCGTGAGGGCGGGCGCTGAGCAGCCCCAGCATTTT.

J is TRBJ1-1 and V is TRBV29-1; D possibly corresponds to TRBD1 (5 bases). Per germline, CDR1 SQVTM and CDR2 ANQGSEA. CDR3 size: 15 residues. With 0 bases removed from V and 3 bases from J, the gap between germline ends came to 14 bases. CDR3 nucleotides: TGCAGCGTTGAAGATCCCGGGGGAATGCACACTGAAGCTTTCTTT. Translation gives CSVEDPGGMHTEAFF.